The T cell receptor beta chain under discussion was sequenced for a study of CD4 T cells in relation to SARS-CoV-2 and coronaviruses. Sequenced by immunoSEQ multiplex PCR; TCRdb stores in-frame clones only, minus some. In the table there are 60,000 to 75,000 clones, over 85% of which are singletons. Trimming removed 12 bases from V and 5 bases from J, with 18 bases in between. This CDR3 is built from 14 residues. From germline, CDR1 is KGHDR and CDR2 SFDVKD. Turning to this clone: The antigen remains unidentified.

Study results and limitations: Roughly 69% of donors had memory CD4+ clonotypes crossrecognizing SARS-CoV-2 and common cold coronavirus spike. According to naive versus memory sequencing, detected responses are memory recall, not newly primed.

The unexposed donors gave CD4+ T cells in about 2010-2019, prior to COVID-19. Input material: naive CD4+ T cells from PBMCs. Described subset: naive CD4+ T cells isolated by negative enrichment. The chain joins TRBV24-1 to TRBJ1-4, with TRBD1 as a possible D gene (5 bases). The source of this sequence is a human donor in good health. The CDR3 DNA follows: TGTGCCGACACGGGACGGTTTTCCAATGAAAAACTGTTTTTT. It specifies CADTGRFSNEKLFF.